What follows is one T cell receptor (beta chain) and its context. Which antigen it targets is not known. No base quality information exists; no much larger clone differs at one position. The data belong to a study of blood T cell repertoires in COVID-19 (dated by TCRdb to about 2020). In the study overall: Samples from collaborators originated in the United States, Italy and Spain and spanned both the acute and convalescent phases of COVID-19. The repertoires were released in a freely available public database intended as a resource for research on the immune response to SARS-CoV-2. Where available, HLA class I and class II types were obtained from metadata supplied by the sample provider rather than from assay-based typing. Samples came from the ongoing ImmuneRACE study (first 160 participants) plus 1,254 subjects from 6 global collaborators. Subjects who had been exposed to COVID-19, were actively infected with it, or had recovered from it provided the deeply sampled blood TCRbeta repertoires that made up the dataset. Sample metadata almost always included a de-identified subject ID, COVID-19 status, age in years and sex. The prospective study material was composed of cDNA or gDNA derived from T cells, B-cell-depleted T cells, or PBMCs. Paper-wide results and their limitations: The quantity of clinical and demographic metadata differed by source and by participant and was supplied without curation.

Collaborating institutions collected whole blood in K2EDTA tubes following their own protocols. For TCRbeta analysis, collaborators shipped samples in one of three forms: frozen whole blood, isolated PBMCs, or DNA extracted from either of those sample types. The immunoSEQ Assay, a bias-controlled multiplex PCR, was used to amplify TCRbeta CDR3 regions from genomic DNA. On the study's bioinformatics: The number of nucleated cells in each sample was estimated from the amplification of reference gene primers within the assay. To quantify the absolute abundance of each unique TCRbeta CDR3 rearrangement, sequence reads were collapsed and filtered. Productive Simpson clonality was computed per sample as the square root of Simpson's diversity index over productive rearrangements. TCRdb's version of the immuneACCESS table is confined to in-frame rearrangements and falls short of the full clone set. An unresolved V gene accounts for under half of the shortfall where checked; the remainder is of unknown origin. V, J and clone size are those of that table, while D and trimming were read from the DNA. The sample yields approximately 190,000 clones; around nine tenths were counted once. The ten biggest clones cover about a fifth of the sample.

CDR1 WNHNN and CDR2 SYGVQD were looked up in the germline V gene (reference sequence). The CDR3, from cysteine to phenylalanine, totals 15 residues. Of all the DNA, just the CDR3 is kept, 45 bases in frame from base 1. The germline ends are 9 bases apart after V is trimmed by 0 bases and J by 4 bases. The rearrangement joined TRBV10-1 to TRBJ2-2; the D gene is perhaps TRBD1, from 6 matching bases. The sequenced sample was peripheral blood. This sequence was found in a man in his 60s with active or convalescent COVID-19. This receptor has the CDR3 CASSESSRGTGELFF. The nucleotide sequence is TGCGCCAGCAGTGAGTCTTCCAGGGGCACCGGGGAGCTGTTTTTT.